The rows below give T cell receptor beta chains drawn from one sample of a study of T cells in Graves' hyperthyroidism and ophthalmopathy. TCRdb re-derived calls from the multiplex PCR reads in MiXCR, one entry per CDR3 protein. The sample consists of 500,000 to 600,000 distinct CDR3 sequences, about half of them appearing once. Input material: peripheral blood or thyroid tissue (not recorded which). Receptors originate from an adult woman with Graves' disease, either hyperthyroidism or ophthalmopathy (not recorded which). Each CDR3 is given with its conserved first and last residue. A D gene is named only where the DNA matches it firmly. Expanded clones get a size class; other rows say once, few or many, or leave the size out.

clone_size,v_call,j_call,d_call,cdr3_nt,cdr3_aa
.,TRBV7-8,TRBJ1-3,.,TGTGCCAGCAGCTTAGCGGCGAGCACCATATATTTT,CASSLAASTIYF
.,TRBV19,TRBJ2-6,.,TGTGCCAGTAGTACCCCCGGGGCAGGGAGGCCCTATGAAGCTTTC,CASSTPGAGRPYEAF
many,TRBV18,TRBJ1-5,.,TGTGCCAGCTCACCACGGAGGGGCAATCAGCCCCAGCATTTT,CASSPRRGNQPQHF
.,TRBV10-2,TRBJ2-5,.,TGCGCCAGCAGTGAGTGGGTGGGTGAAGAGACCCAGTACTTC,CASSEWVGEETQYF
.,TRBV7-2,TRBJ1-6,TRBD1,TGTGCCAGCAGCCTGGACAGGGGGCCTTCACCCCTCCACTTT,CASSLDRGPSPLHF
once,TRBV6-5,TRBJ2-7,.,TGTGCCAGCAGTTGCTCGACACCTGGCTCCTACGAGCAGTACTTC,CASSCSTPGSYEQYF
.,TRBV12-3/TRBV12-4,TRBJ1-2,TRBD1,TGTGCCAGCAGTTCGGGACAGGTTTCCGGCTACACCTTC,CASSSGQVSGYTF
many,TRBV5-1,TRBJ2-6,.,TGCGCCAGCAGCTTGATGGGACTGCTCTCTGGGGCCAACGTCCTGACTTTC,CASSLMGLLSGANVLTF
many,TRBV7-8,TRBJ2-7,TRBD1,TGTGCCAGCTCATTCCCACAGGGGTCAGAGTACTTC,CASSFPQGSEYF
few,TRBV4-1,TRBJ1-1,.,TGCGCCAGCAGCCAAAGGGGGGACGGGCGGAACACTGAAGCTTTCTTT,CASSQRGDGRNTEAFF
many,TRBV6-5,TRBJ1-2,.,TGTGCCAGCACGCAGGGCGCGGACTATGGCTACACCTTC,CASTQGADYGYTF
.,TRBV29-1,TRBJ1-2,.,TGCAGCAGTGAAAGTCGGACTAATGGCTACACCTTC,CSSESRTNGYTF
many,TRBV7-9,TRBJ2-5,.,TGTGCCAGCAGCGTATCATGGGAGACCCAGTACTTC,CASSVSWETQYF
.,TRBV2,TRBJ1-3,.,TGTGCCAGCTCCAACCGGAGGGGTCGAAACACCATATATTTT,CASSNRRGRNTIYF
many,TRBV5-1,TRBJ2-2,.,TGCGCCAGCAGCTTGGTGGTGCAGGGTCGAACCGGGGAGCTGTTTTTT,CASSLVVQGRTGELFF
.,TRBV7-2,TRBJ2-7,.,TGTGCCAGCAGCTTAAGGCCAGACAACCCTTACGAGCAGTACTTC,CASSLRPDNPYEQYF
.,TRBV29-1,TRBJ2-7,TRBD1,TGCAGCGTAGAGGGGACAGGGCCGACCTACGAGCAGTACTTC,CSVEGTGPTYEQYF
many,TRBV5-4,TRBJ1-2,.,TGTGCCAGCAGCTTGGACTTGGCTGCAGGGAGAGCTAACTATGGCTACACCTTC,CASSLDLAAGRANYGYTF
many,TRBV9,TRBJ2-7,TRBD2,TGTGCCAGCAGCGTAGGGCCCCCCGCCAGCGGGAGTTCCTACGAGCAGTACTTC,CASSVGPPASGSSYEQYF
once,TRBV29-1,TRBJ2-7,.,TGCAGCGTTTCAAAGAATTACGAGCAGTACTTC,CSVSKNYEQYF
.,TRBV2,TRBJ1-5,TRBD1,TGTGCCAGCAGTTCCCATAGGTCAGGGACAGGAAATCAGCCCCAGCATTTT,CASSSHRSGTGNQPQHF
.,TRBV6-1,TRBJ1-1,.,TGTGCCAGCAGGCCCTCAGAGAACACTGAAGCTTTCTTT,CASRPSENTEAFF
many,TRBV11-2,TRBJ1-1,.,TGTGCCAGCAGCCTGACAGACGAAGCTTTCTTT,CASSLTDEAFF
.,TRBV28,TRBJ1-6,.,TGTGCCAGCAGTTTATTGGGGCCAGTTAATTCACCCCTCCACTTT,CASSLLGPVNSPLHF
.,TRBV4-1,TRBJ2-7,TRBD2,TGCGCCAGCAGCGAAACCGGGACTAGCGGGGGCAGGTACGAGCAGTACTTC,CASSETGTSGGRYEQYF
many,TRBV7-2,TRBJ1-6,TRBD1,TGTGCCAGCAGCTTCCGGACAGGGTTCAATTCACCCCTCCACTTT,CASSFRTGFNSPLHF
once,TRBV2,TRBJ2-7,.,TGTGCCAGCAGTGATGCACAAGGGCGGGCCTACGAGCAGTACTTC,CASSDAQGRAYEQYF
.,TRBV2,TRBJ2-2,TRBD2,TGTGCCAGCAGTGGGGAGGGACTAGCGGGAGGGGGCACCGGGGAGCTGTTTTTT,CASSGEGLAGGGTGELFF
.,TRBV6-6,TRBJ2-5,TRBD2,TGTGCCAGCAGTTCACTAGCGGTACAAGAGACCCAGTACTTC,CASSSLAVQETQYF
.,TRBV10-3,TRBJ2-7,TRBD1,TGTGCCATCAGTGAAGGGACAGGGGTTGAGCAGTACTTC,CAISEGTGVEQYF
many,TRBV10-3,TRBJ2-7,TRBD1,TGTGCCATCAGTGAGTCGGGGCAGGGGGCAAACGAGCAGTACTTC,CAISESGQGANEQYF
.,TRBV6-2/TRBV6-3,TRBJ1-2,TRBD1,TGTGCCACCAGGGACAGGGATTTCTCGTATGATGGCTACACCTTC,CATRDRDFSYDGYTF
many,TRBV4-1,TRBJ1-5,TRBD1,TGCGCCAGCAGCCACGAGACAGGGGGATCTTCGCGGCCCCAGCATTTT,CASSHETGGSSRPQHF
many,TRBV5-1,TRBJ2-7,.,TGTGCCAGCAGCTTAGAGGTGGGCGAGCAGTACTTC,CASSLEVGEQYF
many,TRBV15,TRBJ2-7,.,TGTGCCACCAGCAGAGAGGTGGGCTTTAACTACGAGCAGTACTTC,CATSREVGFNYEQYF
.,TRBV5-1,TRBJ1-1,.,TGCGCCAGCGGCGGGGGGTGGAGGGAGGGCACTGAAGCTTTCTTT,CASGGGWREGTEAFF
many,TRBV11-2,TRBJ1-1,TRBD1,TGTGCCAGCAGCAGGACAGGACTCATGAACACTGAAGCTTTCTTT,CASSRTGLMNTEAFF